These 32 T cell receptor beta chains came from one sample sequenced in a study of T cells in tuberculosis. The repertoire was sequenced with immunoSEQ multiplex PCR; TCRdb's copy has only in-frame clones and lacks some. The sample has 30,000 to 35,000 clones, more than 85% seen once. Material for sequencing was PBMCs. The origin of the receptors is a donor aged 10-29 years with latent tuberculosis or without tuberculosis infection.

The chain has TRBV4-1 and TRBJ1-2; D call uncertain. The V end lost 0 bases, the J end lost 0 bases, and 11 bases lay between the germline ends. CDR1 and CDR2 from the germline V gene are MGHRA and YSYEKL. CDR3 length: 16 residues. This CDR3 is CASSQEQYSTNYGYTF. The CDR3, as DNA: TGCGCCAGCAGCCAAGAACAGTACTCAACTAACTATGGCTACACCTTC.

This chain joins TRBV7-9 and TRBJ1-3, with 10 bases identical to TRBD1. With 0 bases clipped from V and 0 bases from J, the junction kept 8 bases outside the gene matches. In germline, CDR1 is SEHNR, CDR2 FQNEAQ (reference sequence). CDR3 length: 19 residues. Written as DNA, the CDR3 is TGTGCCAGCAGCTTAGCCGGGACAGGGGACCTTCTCTCTGGAAACACCATATATTTT. This translates into CASSLAGTGDLLSGNTIYF.

The chain uses TRBV30 and TRBJ2-2; TRBD1 matches 8 bases. Unmatched junction bases numbered 3, after V lost 0 bases and J lost 0 bases. Germline CDR1 and CDR2: GTSNPN and SVGIG (reference sequence). CDR3 length equals 16 residues. In DNA form, the CDR3 reads TGTGCCTGGAGTGTACGGACAGGGACGAACACCGGGGAGCTGTTTTTT. Translating it yields CAWSVRTGTNTGELFF.

This sequence joins TRBV6-1 and TRBJ1-5, with D tentatively TRBD1 (6 bases). CDR1 and CDR2 from the germline V gene are MNHNS and SASEGT. Deletions cut 7 bases from V and 0 bases from J, with 10 bases between. The CDR3 sequence is 14 residues long. This chain's CDR3 is CASIGGASNQPQHF. The CDR3 bases are TGTGCCAGCATAGGGGGGGCTAGCAATCAGCCCCAGCATTTT.

The chain combines TRBV5-1 with TRBJ2-7; 9 bases agree with TRBD1. The J segment lost 0 bases and the V segment lost 4 bases, leaving 5 bases of the junction unmatched. Germline values: CDR1 SGHRS, CDR2 YFSETQ. The CDR3 length is 15 residues. The CDR3 coding sequence is TGCGCCAGCAGCCCTTCGGACAGGGGCTCCTACGAGCAGTACTTC. Protein: CASSPSDRGSYEQYF.

The gene calls are TRBV5-6 and TRBJ2-1, with 7 positions matching TRBD1. Per germline, CDR1 SGHDT and CDR2 YYEEEE. The V gene end was trimmed by 5 bases and the J gene end by 14 bases; junction bases not matched to a gene: 7. The CDR3 loop spans 11 amino acids. The CDR3 here is CASSFDRVEFF. CDR3 bases: TGTGCCAGCAGTTTCGACAGGGTGGAGTTCTTC.

The J gene is TRBJ2-1, the V gene TRBV11-2; 7 nucleotides align to TRBD2. In germline, CDR1 is SGHAT, CDR2 FQNNGV. With V trimmed by 4 bases and J by 5 bases, 17 bases remained unmatched. This CDR3 is built from 18 residues. CDR3: CASSSRVARAGTNNEQFF. The CDR3 coding sequence is TGTGCCAGCAGCTCTAGGGTGGCTCGAGCGGGGACCAACAATGAGCAGTTCTTC.

The chain couples TRBV20-1 to TRBJ2-7; D gene unclear. CDR3 length: 11 residues. Between the trimmed V and J ends, which lost 0 bases and 4 bases, there was a span of 4 bases. Per the germline V gene, CDR1 is DFQATT and CDR2 is SNEGSKA (reference sequence). DNA for the CDR3: TGCAGTGCTAGAGATATGTACGAGCAGTACTTC. It codes for CSARDMYEQYF.

V usage is TRBV7-9 and J usage is TRBJ1-6; TRBD1 matches at 7 bases. This CDR3 has 13 residues. Germline loops: CDR1 SEHNR, CDR2 FQNEAQ (reference sequence). V lost 5 bases, J lost 8 bases, and 3 bases stayed unmatched. The CDR3 here is CASSQGDYSPLHF. The CDR3 DNA reads as TGTGCCAGCAGCCAGGGGGACTATTCACCCCTCCACTTT.

This chain joins TRBV4-1 and TRBJ2-7; D possibly corresponds to TRBD2 (6 bases). The CDR3 loop spans 16 amino acids. The germline V gene encodes CDR1 MGHRA and CDR2 YSYEKL. With 0 bases removed from V and 2 bases from J, the gap between germline ends came to 14 bases. CDR3 DNA: TGCGCCAGCAGCCAAGATCGGGGCGGGAACACCTACGAGCAGTACTTC. Protein: CASSQDRGGNTYEQYF.

The J gene is TRBJ2-1, the V gene TRBV11-3, with D possibly matching TRBD2 (6 bases). This CDR3 comprises 15 residues. In germline, CDR1 is SGHNT, CDR2 YENEEA. V lost 0 bases and J 8 bases, leaving 14 bases between the germline ends. The CDR3 nucleotides are TGTGCCAGCAGCTTAGATGGGCAGGGAGGCCATGAGCAGTTCTTC. This gives the protein CASSLDGQGGHEQFF.

The gene calls are TRBV28 and TRBJ2-3, with 10 positions matching TRBD2. The CDR3 sequence is 15 residues long. V dropped 2 bases and J dropped 5; count of bases not matched to a gene: 4. From germline, CDR1 is MDHEN and CDR2 SYDVKM. For the CDR3, the DNA is TGTGCCAGCAGTTTAAGAACTAGCGGGATAGATACGCAGTATTTT. It is translated as CASSLRTSGIDTQYF.

The chain carries TRBV28 and TRBJ1-4, with no clear D. V was shortened by 2 bases and J by 0 bases, with 4 bases between the two germline ends. This CDR3 is built from 14 residues. CDR1 and CDR2 from the germline V gene are MDHEN and SYDVKM. The CDR3 loop reads CASSLAATNEKLFF. Written as DNA, the CDR3 is TGTGCCAGCAGTTTAGCGGCAACTAATGAAAAACTGTTTTTT. Together with reference TRBV28 and TRBJ1-4, the CDR3 gives the full variable domain: DVKVTQSSRYLVKRTGEKVFLECVQDMDHENMFWYRQDPGLGLRLIYFSYDVKMKEKGDIPEGYSVSREKKERFSLILESASTNQTSMYLCASSLAATNEKLFFGSGTQLSVL.

The chain has TRBV15 and TRBJ2-1; 10 bases line up with TRBD1. The germline V gene encodes CDR1 LNHNV and CDR2 YYDKDF (reference sequence). The V segment lost 3 bases and the J segment 7 bases; nucleotides outside the gene matches: 0. CDR3 length: 13 amino acids. The CDR3 coding sequence is TGTGCCACCAGCAGGGACAGGGGGAATGAGCAGTTCTTC. Its protein product is CATSRDRGNEQFF.

Concerning this clone: This CDR3 is also generated by other DNA sequences in the sample. The V and J genes are TRBV6-1 and TRBJ1-3; 8 bases match TRBD1. Germline CDR1 and CDR2: MNHNS and SASEGT. This CDR3 region has 17 residues. Losses at the gene ends were 4 bases for V and 4 bases for J; bases not matched to a gene: 12. For the CDR3, the DNA is TGTGCCAGCAGTGTTCAATCAGGGGGCCTTACGGGAAACACCATATATTTT. Amino acid sequence: CASSVQSGGLTGNTIYF.

The chain uses TRBV6-1 and TRBJ2-1; unclear D gene. This CDR3 has 15 amino acids. CDR1 is MNHNS, CDR2 SASEGT, per germline. Trimming left V 2 bases short and J 2 bases short, with 10 bases between. The DNA for the CDR3 is TGTGCCAGCAGTGAATGGCAGGCCCCCTACAATGAGCAGTTCTTC. Translated, it gives CASSEWQAPYNEQFF.

V and J are TRBV4-2 and TRBJ2-3; D uncertain. Per germline, CDR1 LGHNA and CDR2 YNFKEQ. CDR3 length: 12 amino acids. V shed 6 bases and J shed 1 base, with 5 bases lying between them. CDR3 sequence reads: CASRSRTDTQYF. The CDR3 DNA sequence: TGTGCCAGCAGATCTCGCACAGATACGCAGTATTTT.

V is TRBV5-5 and J is TRBJ2-4; D is uncertain. The CDR3 is 15 residues long. The V end lost 3 bases, the J end lost 0 bases, and 10 bases lay between the germline ends. Germline lookup yields CDR1 SGHKS and CDR2 YYEKEE (reference sequence). This CDR3 reads CASSYAVKAKNIQYF. CDR3 coding DNA: TGTGCCAGCAGCTACGCAGTTAAAGCCAAAAACATTCAGTACTTC.

The rearrangement uses TRBV29-1 and TRBJ2-1, with D possibly matching TRBD2 (5 bases). V gave up 4 bases and J gave up 0 bases, with 13 bases separating them. Per the germline V gene, CDR1 is SQVTM and CDR2 is ANQGSEA. CDR3 length: 15 amino acids. As DNA, the CDR3 is TGCAGCGTTGTTCCGCCGAGCGGCTCCTACAATGAGCAGTTCTTC. Translation: CSVVPPSGSYNEQFF.

CDR3 DNA sequence: TGTGCCAGTAGTATCGGGAACACTGAAGCTTTCTTT. It translates to CASSIGNTEAFF. The chain employs TRBV19 and TRBJ1-1; D unclear. The V gene lost 3 bases and the J gene lost 1 base, with 3 bases spanning the gap. CDR1 is LNHDA, CDR2 SQIVND, per germline (reference sequence). CDR3 length: 12 residues.

The chain links TRBV19 to TRBJ2-1; a weak D match, TRBD2 (5 bases). This CDR3 spans 14 amino acids. Germline values: CDR1 LNHDA, CDR2 SQIVND (reference sequence). V lost 9 bases to trimming and J lost 10 bases, with 22 bases between them. The CDR3 bases are TGTGCCAGCAGCTCAAGGGAGAATCTCTGGGAGCAGTTCTTC. Its translation: CASSSRENLWEQFF. The whole variable domain, remainder taken from reference TRBV19 and TRBJ2-1, is DGGITQSPKYLFRKEGQNVTLSCEQNLNHDAMYWYRQDPGQGLRLIYYSQIVNDFQKGDIAEGYSVSREKKESFPLTVTSAQKNPTAFYLCASSSRENLWEQFFGPGTRLTVL.

V usage is TRBV19 and J usage is TRBJ2-5; TRBD2 agrees at 9 bases. Looked up from germline, CDR1 is LNHDA and CDR2 is SQIVND (reference sequence). Germline trimming cut 10 bases from V and 4 bases from J; bases unmatched to any gene: 13. CDR3 length: 15 amino acids. The CDR3 nucleotides read TGTGCCATCACACCGACTAGCGGCCACTCAGAGACCCAGTACTTC. Protein sequence: CAITPTSGHSETQYF.

The table lists this clone with a count of one. This rearrangement joins TRBV7-6 to TRBJ2-1; D remains ambiguous. The CDR3 contains 12 residues. The germline V gene encodes CDR1 SGHVS and CDR2 FNYEAQ. V lost 5 bases, J lost 6 bases, and 8 bases lay in between. CDR3: CASSPIVNEQFF. Here the CDR3 DNA reads TGTGCCAGCAGCCCGATAGTCAATGAGCAGTTCTTC.

The gene calls are TRBV19 and TRBJ1-2; maybe TRBD1 (5 bases). The CDR3 sequence is 14 residues long. Germline assignment: CDR1 LNHDA and CDR2 SQIVND (reference sequence). V lost 8 bases and J 8 bases, leaving 21 bases between the germline ends. The CDR3 nucleotides are TGTGCCAGTCGGGTGACTCAGGGTTCGGAGGGCTACACCTTC. Protein sequence: CASRVTQGSEGYTF.

J is TRBJ2-7 and V is TRBV13; TRBD1 matches 7 bases. Germline loops: CDR1 PRHDT, CDR2 FYEKMQ (reference sequence). The length of the CDR3 is 15 residues. V shed 0 bases and J 6 bases; nucleotides not matched to a gene: 8. The CDR3, as DNA: TGTGCCAGCAGCTTAGGTGGCAGGGGGTGGGGCGAGCAGTACTTC. Its protein is CASSLGGRGWGEQYF.

The genes are TRBV7-2 and TRBJ1-5; TRBD1 is a possible D gene (5 bases). V lost 2 bases to trimming and J lost 7 bases, with 12 bases between them. Germline CDR1 reads SGHTA; CDR2 reads FQGNSA. The CDR3 has 14 amino acids. The chain's CDR3 is CASSLRAGNQPQHF. For the CDR3, the DNA is TGTGCCAGCAGCTTAAGGGCAGGGAACCAGCCCCAGCATTTT.

The chain is built from TRBV14 and TRBJ2-7; 13 nucleotides match TRBD2. The CDR3 contains 18 residues. The germline V gene has CDR1 SGHDN and CDR2 FVKESK. V shed 1 base, J shed 0 bases, and the junction held 6 bases outside the gene matches. The CDR3 coding sequence is TGTGCCAGCAGCCAAGGGACTAGCGGGAGTACGCTCTCCTACGAGCAGTACTTC. Its protein product is CASSQGTSGSTLSYEQYF. The whole variable domain, filled in from reference TRBV14 and TRBJ2-7, reads EAGVTQFPSHSVIEKGQTVTLRCDPISGHDNLYWYRRVMGKEIKFLLHFVKESKQDESGMPNNRFLAERTGGTYSTLKVQPAELEDSGVYFCASSQGTSGSTLSYEQYFGPGTRLTVT.

In this sample, this clone turned up once. The chain uses TRBV27 and TRBJ2-7; 9 nucleotides line up with TRBD1. Trimming cost V 10 bases and J 3 bases; bases outside gene matches: 4. Looked up from germline, CDR1 is MNHEY and CDR2 is SMNVEV (reference sequence). The CDR3 sequence is 12 residues long. CDR3 nucleotide sequence: TGTGCCACCGGGACAGGGCACTACGAGCAGTACTTC. Amino acid sequence: CATGTGHYEQYF.

The chain combines TRBV11-3 with TRBJ2-1, with TRBD2 matching 10 bases. The CDR3 contains 15 residues. The germline V gene encodes CDR1 SGHNT and CDR2 YENEEA. V trimming: 5 bases; J trimming: 5 bases; junction bases outside the gene matches: 6. CDR3: CASSRTSGVNNEQFF. The CDR3 coding sequence is TGTGCCAGCAGCCGGACTAGCGGAGTCAACAATGAGCAGTTCTTC.

The V and J genes are TRBV27 and TRBJ1-2, with D unclear. The V gene lost 3 bases and the J gene lost 4 bases, with 15 bases spanning the gap. This CDR3 spans 15 amino acids. The germline gives CDR1 MNHEY, CDR2 SMNVEV (reference sequence). This CDR3 is CASSFGLADPYGYTF. The CDR3 coding sequence is TGTGCCAGCAGTTTTGGTCTAGCTGATCCCTATGGCTACACCTTC.

The chain recombines TRBV6-1 with TRBJ1-1; the D is unclear. Trimming cost V 4 bases and J 7 bases, with 7 bases left between them. Germline CDR1 reads MNHNS; CDR2 reads SASEGT. This CDR3 is 11 amino acids long. The CDR3, as DNA: TGTGCCAGCAGTGTGTATAGTGAAGCTTTCTTT. Translating gives CASSVYSEAFF.

V usage is TRBV6-6 and J usage is TRBJ1-1; 9 bases match TRBD1. V lost 4 bases, J lost 5 bases, and 5 bases stayed unmatched. The CDR3 runs to 14 residues. The germline gives CDR1 MNHNY, CDR2 SVGAGI (reference sequence). CDR3 coding DNA: TGTGCCAGCAGTTCTACAGGGGGCTATACTGAAGCTTTCTTT. The encoded protein is CASSSTGGYTEAFF.